A single sample gave rise to the 30 T cell receptor beta chains below, sequenced in a study of control samples from healthy donors and cancer patients. Method: immunoSEQ multiplex PCR; TCRdb's copy keeps in-frame clones and lacks some. The data contain about 95,000 clones, 88% of them seen just once; the ten biggest clones take up 14%. Sequencing was carried out using blood. The receptors stem from a woman in her seventies in good health.

On this clone itself: The junction differs from germline at one of its ends, possibly a read error. This chain links TRBV7-7 with TRBJ2-3; 9 bases line up with TRBD2. CDR1 and CDR2 from the germline V gene are SSHAT and FNYEAQ (reference sequence). The CDR3 is 14 residues long. In nucleotides, the CDR3 is TGTGCTAGCAGCTTAGCGGGAGATGTTGATACGCAGTATTTT. This sequence encodes CASSLAGDVDTQYF.

The J gene is TRBJ1-2, the V gene TRBV5-6; no clear D gene. Germline V gene data show CDR1 as SGHDT and CDR2 as YYEEEE. The V end lost 6 bases, the J end lost 8 bases, and 17 bases lay between the germline ends. The CDR3 contains 13 residues. The DNA for the CDR3 is TGTGCCAGCACCCCTTCCAGAGGGAGCGGCTACACCTTC. It codes for CASTPSRGSGYTF.

This clone showed up just once. The rearrangement links TRBV11-3 to TRBJ2-3; D may correspond to TRBD1 or TRBD2 (5 bases each). The CDR3 has 15 amino acids. Trimming cost V 1 base and J 0 bases, with 8 bases left between them. Germline CDR1 reads SGHNT; CDR2 reads YENEEA. CDR3 protein: CASSLGQRSTDTQYF. The CDR3 coding sequence is TGTGCCAGCAGCTTAGGACAGCGGAGCACAGATACGCAGTATTTT.

This chain uses TRBV5-8 with TRBJ2-1, with TRBD2 identical over 7 bases. This CDR3 comprises 15 residues. CDR1 is SGHTS and CDR2 is YDEGEE in the germline V gene. J was trimmed by 2 bases and V by 0 bases; bases with no gene match: 2. The CDR3 sequence: CASSLGGRAYNEQFF. The CDR3 DNA is TGTGCCAGCAGCTTGGGAGGGAGGGCCTACAATGAGCAGTTCTTC. The full variable domain, completed using reference TRBV5-8 and TRBJ2-1, is EAGVTQSPTHLIKTRGQQATLRCSPISGHTSVYWYQQALGLGLQFLLWYDEGEERNRGNFPPRFSGRQFPNYSSELNVNALELEDSALYLCASSLGGRAYNEQFFGPGTRLTVL.

V usage is TRBV19 and J usage is TRBJ1-2, with D hard to call. The germline gives CDR1 LNHDA, CDR2 SQIVND (reference sequence). Trimming cost V 6 bases and J 4 bases, with 12 bases left between them. CDR3 length: 13 amino acids. The chain's CDR3 is CASSPLGSYGYTF. The CDR3 nucleotides read TGTGCCAGTAGCCCTCTAGGGTCCTATGGCTACACCTTC.

The chain has TRBV18 and TRBJ1-2; D gene unclear. This CDR3 comprises 13 residues. Trimming took off 4 bases at V and 3 bases at J, with 9 bases between the two ends. The germline CDR1 and CDR2 sequences are KGHSH and LQKENI. The CDR3 reads CASSLDKDYGYTF. CDR3 DNA sequence: TGTGCCAGCTCACTAGATAAAGACTATGGCTACACCTTC.

The count of this clone is one. This chain joins TRBV19 and TRBJ1-1, with D uncertain. CDR1 is LNHDA and CDR2 is SQIVND in the germline V gene (reference sequence). This CDR3 has 12 residues. Trimming took off 5 bases at V and 7 bases at J, with 11 bases between the two ends. CDR3 loop: CASSLIGVEAFF. The DNA of the CDR3 is TGTGCCAGTAGTTTGATCGGGGTTGAAGCTTTCTTT.

The gene calls are TRBV7-9 and TRBJ1-1, with no clear D. Trimming took off 2 bases at V and 3 bases at J, with 10 bases between the two ends. The CDR3 consists of 14 residues. CDR1 SEHNR and CDR2 FQNEAQ come from the germline V gene (reference sequence). CDR3 bases: TGTGCCAGCAGCTTACGGTACTCTGACACTGAAGCTTTCTTT. Its protein is CASSLRYSDTEAFF.

CDR3 DNA sequence: TGTGCCAGCAGCCCAACTGGACAGGGATACGAAAAACTGTTTTTT. Its protein product is CASSPTGQGYEKLFF. The gene calls are TRBV5-8 and TRBJ1-4; 8 positions match TRBD1. V gave up 4 bases and J gave up 8 bases; unmatched junction bases: 10. The CDR3 runs 15 residues. Germline CDR1 reads SGHTS; CDR2 reads YDEGEE.

V usage is TRBV20-1 and J usage is TRBJ2-4; TRBD2 is a possible D gene (5 bases). Germline V gene data show CDR1 as DFQATT and CDR2 as SNEGSKA (reference sequence). The CDR3 spans 12 residues. V was cut by 3 bases and J by 15 bases, with 18 bases left in between. CDR3 protein: CSASIPGRAGYF. The DNA of the CDR3 is TGCAGTGCTAGTATCCCGGGGAGAGCTGGGTACTTC.

V and J are TRBV30 and TRBJ2-5; 7 bases are shared with TRBD2. Unmatched junction bases numbered 9, after V lost 3 bases and J lost 5 bases. This CDR3 has 14 amino acids. CDR1 GTSNPN and CDR2 SVGIG come from the germline V gene (reference sequence). CDR3 region: CAWRTKSGEETQYF. The CDR3 DNA sequence: TGTGCCTGGAGGACGAAGAGCGGGGAGGAGACCCAGTACTTC.

This chain uses TRBV5-1 with TRBJ2-5; D unclear. V was cut by 1 base and J by 1 base, with 14 bases left in between. This CDR3 spans 16 amino acids. Germline V CDR1 and CDR2: SGHRS, YFSETQ. CDR3 residues: CASSLPAGHGQETQYF. CDR3 in DNA: TGCGCCAGCAGCTTGCCGGCAGGCCATGGCCAAGAGACCCAGTACTTC. The full variable domain, in which reference TRBV5-1 and TRBJ2-5 provide the parts outside the CDR3, is KAGVTQTPRYLIKTRGQQVTLSCSPISGHRSVSWYQQTPGQGLQFLFEYFSETQRNKGNFPGRFSGRQFSNSRSEMNVSTLELGDSALYLCASSLPAGHGQETQYFGPGTRLLVL.

The V call is TRBV6-5, the J call TRBJ2-5; weak D call: TRBD1 (6 bases). Looked up from germline, CDR1 is MNHEY and CDR2 is SVGAGI. This CDR3 region has 13 residues. The V end was cut by 0 bases, the J end by 7 bases, with 9 bases between. CDR3 loop: CASSYSRGGTQYF. In DNA, the CDR3 is TGTGCCAGCAGTTACTCGAGAGGGGGGACCCAGTACTTC.

The chain links TRBV19 to TRBJ1-5; 9 nucleotides match TRBD1. J lost 7 bases, V lost 10 bases, and 14 bases had no gene match. The length of the CDR3 is 15 residues. Germline loops: CDR1 LNHDA, CDR2 SQIVND (reference sequence). The CDR3 bases are TGTGCCACTCATAGGGACAGGGCGGGCATGCAGCCCCAGCATTTT. The encoded protein is CATHRDRAGMQPQHF.

The chain has TRBV7-2 and TRBJ1-2; a weak D match, TRBD1 (5 bases). CDR1 is SGHTA, CDR2 FQGNSA, per germline. Trimming stripped 4 bases from V and 4 bases from J, with 16 bases between. The CDR3 covers 15 residues. The CDR3 nucleotides read TGTGCCAGCAGCTACATGGTGGGGGAGAGCTATGGCTACACCTTC. It codes for CASSYMVGESYGYTF.

This clone was counted a few times. The V and J genes are TRBV7-2 and TRBJ1-1; 9 nucleotides match TRBD1. The CDR3 sequence is 14 residues long. V lost 4 bases to trimming and J lost 5 bases; unmatched junction nucleotides: 5. Germline V lookup: CDR1 SGHTA, CDR2 FQGNSA. The CDR3 loop is CASSSQGARTEAFF. CDR3 nucleotides: TGTGCCAGCAGCTCACAGGGGGCGAGGACTGAAGCTTTCTTT.

The V gene is TRBV6-5, the J gene TRBJ2-7; TRBD1 agrees at 7 bases. There are 13 residues in the CDR3. V gave up 4 bases and J gave up 2 bases; unmatched junction bases: 2. Germline V gene data show CDR1 as MNHEY and CDR2 as SVGAGI. The CDR3 here is CASSLGQTYEQYF. As DNA, the CDR3 is TGTGCCAGCAGTTTGGGACAGACCTACGAGCAGTACTTC.

This clone was seen only once. This chain joins TRBV6-5 and TRBJ2-3; the match to TRBD2 covers 10 bases. Trimming removed 7 bases from V and 5 bases from J; junction bases left unmatched: 6. Germline values: CDR1 MNHEY, CDR2 SVGAGI. The CDR3 length is 14 residues. CDR3 nucleotide sequence: TGTGCCAGCAAAAGCGGGGGGGCAGGAGATACGCAGTATTTT. The encoded protein is CASKSGGAGDTQYF.

The chain uses TRBV11-2 and TRBJ1-2; D ambiguous. Trimming took off 0 bases at V and 7 bases at J, with 9 bases between the two ends. The CDR3 has 13 residues. Germline V lookup: CDR1 SGHAT, CDR2 FQNNGV. CDR3 DNA sequence: TGTGCCAGCAGCTTAGAGGGTTCGGCTGGCTACACCTTC. Translated, it gives CASSLEGSAGYTF.

The sample holds a few counts of this clone. J is TRBJ1-1 and V is TRBV5-6, with D possibly matching TRBD1 (5 bases). V lost 0 bases to trimming and J lost 3 bases, with 9 bases between them. The CDR3 runs 14 residues. CDR1 SGHDT and CDR2 YYEEEE come from the germline V gene. CDR3 residues: CASSLVGGDTEAFF. The CDR3 coding sequence is TGTGCCAGCAGCTTGGTTGGAGGGGACACTGAAGCTTTCTTT. The full variable domain, in which reference TRBV5-6 and TRBJ1-1 provide the parts outside the CDR3, is DAGVTQSPTHLIKTRGQQVTLRCSPKSGHDTVSWYQQALGQGPQFIFQYYEEEERQRGNFPDRFSGHQFPNYSSELNVNALLLGDSALYLCASSLVGGDTEAFFGQGTRLTVV.

The rearrangement joins TRBV10-3 to TRBJ1-3, with a weak D call TRBD1 (5 bases). In germline, CDR1 is ENHRY, CDR2 SYGVKD. V was shortened by 2 bases and J by 4 bases, with 12 bases between the two germline ends. The CDR3 spans 15 residues. CDR3 coding DNA: TGTGCCATCAGTGAGCCCCCGGGGGGGGGAAACACCATATATTTT. Protein product: CAISEPPGGGNTIYF.

The chain joins TRBV3-1 (or the pseudogene TRBV3-2) to TRBJ2-2; D may be TRBD2 (6 bases). Germline loops: CDR1 LGHDT, CDR2 YNNKEL (reference sequence). This CDR3 comprises 16 residues. V was clipped by 0 bases and J by 8 bases, with 16 bases between them. CDR3: CASSQDLRTGEGELFF. Written as DNA, the CDR3 is TGTGCCAGCAGCCAAGATCTGAGGACGGGAGAAGGGGAGCTGTTTTTT.

This rearrangement joins TRBV7-8 to TRBJ1-1; D is uncertain. The germline V gene has CDR1 SGHVS and CDR2 FQNEAQ. Trimming took off 5 bases at V and 0 bases at J, with 19 bases between the two ends. This CDR3 spans 17 amino acids. The CDR3 reads CASSRTRTGPLNTEAFF. In DNA form, the CDR3 reads TGTGCCAGCAGCCGCACCCGAACGGGTCCCTTGAACACTGAAGCTTTCTTT.

The chain uses TRBV5-1 and TRBJ2-7; D remains ambiguous. The germline CDR1 and CDR2 sequences are SGHRS and YFSETQ. V was clipped by 0 bases and J by 1 base, with 5 bases between them. The CDR3 has 13 amino acids. The CDR3 DNA reads as TGCGCCAGCAGCTTGGAGGTTTCCTACGAGCAGTACTTC. Its protein product is CASSLEVSYEQYF.

This chain links TRBV9 with TRBJ1-1, with 8 bases lining up with TRBD1. Germline CDR1 is SGDLS and CDR2 is YYNGEE. The CDR3 consists of 15 residues. J gave up 1 base and V 4 bases, and 6 bases lay outside the gene matches. As DNA, the CDR3 is TGTGCCAGCAGCTCCCGGGACAGGTGGAACACTGAAGCTTTCTTT. As protein: CASSSRDRWNTEAFF.

The count of this clone is one. V gene TRBV5-1 combines with J gene TRBJ2-5; unclear D gene. CDR1 SGHRS and CDR2 YFSETQ come from the germline V gene. With 4 bases removed from V and 2 bases from J, the gap between germline ends came to 9 bases. The CDR3 extends over 13 amino acids. CDR3 loop: CASSPGTQETQYF. CDR3 nucleotide sequence: TGCGCCAGCAGCCCCGGCACACAAGAGACCCAGTACTTC.

The chain links TRBV6-1 to TRBJ1-2; D possibly corresponds to TRBD1 (5 bases). The CDR3 is made up of 15 amino acids. Per the germline V gene, CDR1 is MNHNS and CDR2 is SASEGT. V was shortened by 3 bases and J by 0 bases, with 11 bases between the two germline ends. CDR3 sequence reads: CASSDWTPANYGYTF. CDR3 nucleotides: TGTGCCAGCAGTGATTGGACACCTGCTAACTATGGCTACACCTTC.

Regarding this clone: The germline gene is not matched at one end of the junction; a read error may be the cause. The V call is TRBV7-7, the J call TRBJ2-7; no reliable D call. Germline V gene data show CDR1 as SSHAT and CDR2 as FNYEAQ (reference sequence). The CDR3 has 13 amino acids. The CDR3 bases are TGTGCTAGCAGCCCACAGAGCTCCTACGAGCAGTACTTC. It encodes CASSPQSSYEQYF.

The V call is TRBV5-1, the J call TRBJ1-5; a possible D gene is TRBD1 (5 bases). The ends were cut back, 0 bases at V and 6 bases at J, with 13 bases in the middle. Per the germline V gene, CDR1 is SGHRS and CDR2 is YFSETQ. The CDR3 extends over 15 amino acids. The CDR3 spells CASSLGMGLGQPQHF. The CDR3 nucleotides read TGCGCCAGCAGCTTGGGTATGGGGCTCGGTCAGCCCCAGCATTTT.

This chain joins TRBV15 and TRBJ1-2; weak D call: TRBD1 (6 bases). V was shortened by 1 base and J by 7 bases, with 13 bases between the two germline ends. The germline V gene has CDR1 LNHNV and CDR2 YYDKDF (reference sequence). This CDR3 region has 14 residues. The CDR3: CATSRGQQGSGYTF. The DNA for the CDR3 is TGTGCCACCAGCAGAGGCCAACAGGGATCTGGCTACACCTTC.